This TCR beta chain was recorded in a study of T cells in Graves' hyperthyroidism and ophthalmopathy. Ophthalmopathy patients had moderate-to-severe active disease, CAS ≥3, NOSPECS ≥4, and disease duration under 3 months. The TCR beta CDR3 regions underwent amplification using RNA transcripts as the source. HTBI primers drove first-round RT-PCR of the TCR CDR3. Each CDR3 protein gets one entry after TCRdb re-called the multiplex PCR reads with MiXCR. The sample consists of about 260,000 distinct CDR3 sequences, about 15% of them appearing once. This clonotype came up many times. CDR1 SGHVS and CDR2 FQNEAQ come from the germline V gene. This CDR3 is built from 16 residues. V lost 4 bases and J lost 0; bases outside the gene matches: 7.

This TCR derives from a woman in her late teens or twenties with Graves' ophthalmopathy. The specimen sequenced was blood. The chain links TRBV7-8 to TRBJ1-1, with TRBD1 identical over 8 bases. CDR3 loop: CASSSRQGPLNTEAFF. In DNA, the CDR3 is TGTGCCAGCAGCTCAAGACAGGGGCCGTTGAACACTGAAGCTTTCTTT.